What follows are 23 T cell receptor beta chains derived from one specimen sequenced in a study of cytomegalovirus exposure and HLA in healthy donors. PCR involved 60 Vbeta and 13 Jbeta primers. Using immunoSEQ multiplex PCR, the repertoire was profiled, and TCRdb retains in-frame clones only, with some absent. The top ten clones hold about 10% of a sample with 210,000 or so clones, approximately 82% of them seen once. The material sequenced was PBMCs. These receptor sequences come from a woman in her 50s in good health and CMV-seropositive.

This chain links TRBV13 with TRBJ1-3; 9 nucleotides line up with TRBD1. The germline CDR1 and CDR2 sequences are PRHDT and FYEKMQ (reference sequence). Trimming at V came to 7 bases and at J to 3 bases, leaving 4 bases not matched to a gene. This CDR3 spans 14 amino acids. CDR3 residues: CASMGDRDGNTIYF. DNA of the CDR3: TGTGCCAGCATGGGGGACAGGGATGGAAACACCATATATTTT.

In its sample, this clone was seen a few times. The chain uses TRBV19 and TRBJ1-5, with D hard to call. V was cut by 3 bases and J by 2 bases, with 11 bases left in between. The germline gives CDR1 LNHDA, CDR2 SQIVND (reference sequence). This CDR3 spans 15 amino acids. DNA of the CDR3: TGTGCCAGTAGTATTGGGGAGATGGGCAATCAGCCCCAGCATTTT. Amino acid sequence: CASSIGEMGNQPQHF.

CDR3 sequence: CASSPREGTEAFF. CDR3 bases: TGTGCCAGCAGCCCGAGAGAGGGCACTGAAGCTTTCTTT. V usage is TRBV5-4 and J usage is TRBJ1-1, with D uncertain. Germline lookup yields CDR1 SGHNT and CDR2 YYREEE (reference sequence). Trimming removed 4 bases from V and 4 bases from J, with 11 bases in between. CDR3 length equals 13 residues.

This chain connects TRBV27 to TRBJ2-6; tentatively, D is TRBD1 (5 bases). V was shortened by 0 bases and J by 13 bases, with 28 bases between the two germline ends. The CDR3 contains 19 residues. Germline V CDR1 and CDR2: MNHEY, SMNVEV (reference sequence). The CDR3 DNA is TGTGCCAGCAGTTTATCGAGCCGTACCCGCTGGGGCTTCGGAAATGTCCTGACTTTC. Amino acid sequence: CASSLSSRTRWGFGNVLTF.

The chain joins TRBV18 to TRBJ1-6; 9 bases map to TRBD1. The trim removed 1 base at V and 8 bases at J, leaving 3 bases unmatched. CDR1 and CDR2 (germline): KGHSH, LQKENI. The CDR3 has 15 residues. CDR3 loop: CASSPLDRGDSPLHF. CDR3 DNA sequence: TGTGCCAGCTCACCACTTGACAGGGGGGATTCACCCCTCCACTTT.

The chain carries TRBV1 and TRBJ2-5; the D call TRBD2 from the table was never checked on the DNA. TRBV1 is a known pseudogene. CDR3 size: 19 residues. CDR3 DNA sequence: TGCACCAGCAGCCAAGATCCGTCGGTCTGCGGGGGGGCCGGAGAGACCCAGTACTTC. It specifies CTSSQDPSVCGGAGETQYF.

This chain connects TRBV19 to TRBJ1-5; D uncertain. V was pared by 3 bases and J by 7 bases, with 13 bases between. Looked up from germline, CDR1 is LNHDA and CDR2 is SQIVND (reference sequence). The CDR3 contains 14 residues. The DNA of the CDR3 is TGTGCCAGTAGTATGAGGGCCGGCAGGCAGCCCCAGCATTTT. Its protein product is CASSMRAGRQPQHF.

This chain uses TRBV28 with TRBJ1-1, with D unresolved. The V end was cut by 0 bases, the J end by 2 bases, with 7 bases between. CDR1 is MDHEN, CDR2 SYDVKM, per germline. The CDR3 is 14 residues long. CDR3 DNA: TGTGCCAGCAGTTTATGGCAGGTCAACACTGAAGCTTTCTTT. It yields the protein CASSLWQVNTEAFF. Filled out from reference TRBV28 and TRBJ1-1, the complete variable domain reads DVKVTQSSRYLVKRTGEKVFLECVQDMDHENMFWYRQDPGLGLRLIYFSYDVKMKEKGDIPEGYSVSREKKERFSLILESASTNQTSMYLCASSLWQVNTEAFFGQGTRLTVV.

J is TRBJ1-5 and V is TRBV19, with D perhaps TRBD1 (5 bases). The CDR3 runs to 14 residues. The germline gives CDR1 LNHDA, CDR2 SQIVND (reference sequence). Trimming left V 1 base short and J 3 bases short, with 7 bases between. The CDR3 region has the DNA TGTGCCAGTAGTATAGGGGGCACCAATCAGCCCCAGCATTTT. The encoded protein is CASSIGGTNQPQHF.

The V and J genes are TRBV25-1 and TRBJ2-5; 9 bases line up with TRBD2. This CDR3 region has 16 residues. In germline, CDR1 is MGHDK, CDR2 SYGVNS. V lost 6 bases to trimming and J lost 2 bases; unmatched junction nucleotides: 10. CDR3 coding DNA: TGTGCCAGCAGCCTCTTGGGGCTAGCGGGGCAAGAGACCCAGTACTTC. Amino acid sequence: CASSLLGLAGQETQYF.

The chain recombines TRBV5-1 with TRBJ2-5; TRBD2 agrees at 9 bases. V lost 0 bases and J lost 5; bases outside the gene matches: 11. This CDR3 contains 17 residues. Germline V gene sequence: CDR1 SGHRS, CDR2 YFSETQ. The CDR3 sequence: CASSLDLRLAGFETQYF. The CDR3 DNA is TGCGCCAGCAGCTTGGACCTCCGGCTAGCGGGGTTTGAGACCCAGTACTTC.

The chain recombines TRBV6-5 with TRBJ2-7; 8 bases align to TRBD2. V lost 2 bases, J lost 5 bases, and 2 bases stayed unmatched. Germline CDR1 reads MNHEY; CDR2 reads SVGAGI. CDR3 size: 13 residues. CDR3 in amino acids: CASSYPGRDEQYF. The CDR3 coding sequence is TGTGCCAGCAGTTACCCCGGGAGGGACGAGCAGTACTTC.

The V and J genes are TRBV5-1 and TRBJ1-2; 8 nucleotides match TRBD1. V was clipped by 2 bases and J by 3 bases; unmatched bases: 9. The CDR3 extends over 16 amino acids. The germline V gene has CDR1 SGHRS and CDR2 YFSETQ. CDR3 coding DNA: TGCGCCAGCAGCTTAGCGGCGCAGGGGGCGGACTATGGCTACACCTTC. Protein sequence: CASSLAAQGADYGYTF.

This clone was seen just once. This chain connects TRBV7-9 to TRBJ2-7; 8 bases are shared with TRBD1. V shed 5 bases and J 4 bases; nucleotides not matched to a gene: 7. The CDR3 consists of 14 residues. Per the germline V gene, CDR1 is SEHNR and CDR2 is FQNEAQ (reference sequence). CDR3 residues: CASSPRTGLYEQYF. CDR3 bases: TGTGCCAGCAGCCCCCGGACAGGGCTGTACGAGCAGTACTTC.

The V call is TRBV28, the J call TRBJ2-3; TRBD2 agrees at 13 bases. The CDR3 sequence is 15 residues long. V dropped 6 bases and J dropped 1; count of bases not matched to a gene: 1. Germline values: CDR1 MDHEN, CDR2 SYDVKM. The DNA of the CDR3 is TGTGCCAGCAGCGGACTAGCGGGGGGCACAGATACGCAGTATTTT. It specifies CASSGLAGGTDTQYF.

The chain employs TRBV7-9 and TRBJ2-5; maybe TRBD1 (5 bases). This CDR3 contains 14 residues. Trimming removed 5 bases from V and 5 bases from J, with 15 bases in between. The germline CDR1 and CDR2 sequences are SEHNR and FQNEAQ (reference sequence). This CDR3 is CASSPRGSSETQYF. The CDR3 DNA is TGTGCCAGCAGCCCTAGGGGCTCTTCGGAGACCCAGTACTTC.

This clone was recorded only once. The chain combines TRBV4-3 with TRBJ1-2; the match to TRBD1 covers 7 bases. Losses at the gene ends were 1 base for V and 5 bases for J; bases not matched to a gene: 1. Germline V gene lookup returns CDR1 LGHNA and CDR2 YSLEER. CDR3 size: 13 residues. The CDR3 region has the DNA TGCGCCAGCAGCCAAGCAGGGGGGTATGGCTACACCTTC. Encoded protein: CASSQAGGYGYTF.

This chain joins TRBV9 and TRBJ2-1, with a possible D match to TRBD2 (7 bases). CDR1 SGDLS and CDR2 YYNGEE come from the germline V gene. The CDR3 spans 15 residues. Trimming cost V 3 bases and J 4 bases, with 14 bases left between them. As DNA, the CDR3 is TGTGCCAGCAGCGCAACAGGGAGGGGTTACAATGAGCAGTTCTTC. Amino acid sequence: CASSATGRGYNEQFF.

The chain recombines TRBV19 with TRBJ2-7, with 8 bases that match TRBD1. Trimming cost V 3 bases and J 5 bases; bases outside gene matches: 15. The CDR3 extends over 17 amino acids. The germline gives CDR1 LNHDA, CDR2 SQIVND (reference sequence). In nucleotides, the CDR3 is TGTGCCAGTAGTATCCAAACCCCCGGACAGGGATACGACGAGCAGTACTTC. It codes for CASSIQTPGQGYDEQYF.

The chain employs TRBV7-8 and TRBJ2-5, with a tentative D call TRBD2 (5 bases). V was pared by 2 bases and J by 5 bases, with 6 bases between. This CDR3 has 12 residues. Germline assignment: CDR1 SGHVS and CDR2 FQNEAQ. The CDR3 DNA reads TGTGCCAGCAGCTTAAAGCGGGAGACCCAGTACTTC. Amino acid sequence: CASSLKRETQYF.

CDR3 loop: CASSTSSGGRTEAFF. The CDR3 DNA reads TGTGCCAGTAGTACCTCCTCAGGGGGTCGGACTGAAGCTTTCTTT. The chain has TRBV19 and TRBJ1-1; 7 bases line up with TRBD1. The germline gives CDR1 LNHDA, CDR2 SQIVND (reference sequence). CDR3 length equals 15 residues. V was clipped by 4 bases and J by 5 bases; unmatched bases: 10.

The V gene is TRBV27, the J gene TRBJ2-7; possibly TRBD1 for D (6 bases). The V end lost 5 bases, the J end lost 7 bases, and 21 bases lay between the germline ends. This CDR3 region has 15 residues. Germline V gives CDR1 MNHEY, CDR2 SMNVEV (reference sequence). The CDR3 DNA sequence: TGTGCCAGCAGTCCCCGGACGGGGCCAGGGGTGGAGCAGTACTTC. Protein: CASSPRTGPGVEQYF.

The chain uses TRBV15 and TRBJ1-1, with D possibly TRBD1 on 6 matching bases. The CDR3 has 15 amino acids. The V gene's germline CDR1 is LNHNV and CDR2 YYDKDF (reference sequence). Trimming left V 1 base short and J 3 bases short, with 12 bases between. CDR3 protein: CATSRAQGPYTEAFF. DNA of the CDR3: TGTGCCACCAGCAGAGCCCAGGGGCCGTACACTGAAGCTTTCTTT.